This TCR beta chain came from a study of blood T cell repertoires in COVID-19. Authors' methods: From reference gene primer amplification, estimates of nucleated cell counts were derived. Measured with immunoSEQ multiplex PCR; TCRdb has only the in-frame clones, and not every one. V and J calls and clone size come straight from that table; D and trimming were deduced from the DNA. The profile covers 70,000 to 85,000 clones, with around 80% appearing a single time and over 30% taken by the ten largest. The CDR3 covers 16 residues. CDR1 and CDR2 (germline): SGHVS, FNYEAQ. V shed 5 bases and J 2 bases; nucleotides not matched to a gene: 9.

The receptor comes from an elderly man with active or convalescent COVID-19. Sequences were obtained from peripheral blood. V gene TRBV7-6 combines with J gene TRBJ2-3; 8 nucleotides align to TRBD2. The chain's CDR3 is CASSRRTSPSTDTQYF. As DNA, the CDR3 is TGTGCCAGCAGCCGCCGGACTAGCCCATCCACAGATACGCAGTATTTT. Complete variable domain (other parts from reference TRBV7-6 and TRBJ2-3): GAGVSQSPRYKVTKRGQDVALRCDPISGHVSLYWYRQALGQGPEFLTYFNYEAQQDKSGLPNDRFSAERPEGSISTLTIQRTEQRDSAMYRCASSRRTSPSTDTQYFGPGTRLTVL.